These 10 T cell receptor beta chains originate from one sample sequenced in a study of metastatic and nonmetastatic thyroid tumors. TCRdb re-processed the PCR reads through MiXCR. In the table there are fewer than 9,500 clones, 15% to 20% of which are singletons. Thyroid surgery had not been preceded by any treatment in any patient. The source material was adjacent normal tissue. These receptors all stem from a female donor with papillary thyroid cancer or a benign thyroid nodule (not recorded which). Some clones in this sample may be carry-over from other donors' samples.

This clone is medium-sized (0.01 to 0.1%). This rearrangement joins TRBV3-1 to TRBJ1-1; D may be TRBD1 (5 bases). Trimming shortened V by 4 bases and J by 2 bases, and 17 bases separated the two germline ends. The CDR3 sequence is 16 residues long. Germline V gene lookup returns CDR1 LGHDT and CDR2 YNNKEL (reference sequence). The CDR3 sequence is CASSPTMSGSNTEAFF. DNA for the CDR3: TGTGCCAGCAGCCCGACCATGTCAGGGTCCAACACTGAAGCTTTCTTT.

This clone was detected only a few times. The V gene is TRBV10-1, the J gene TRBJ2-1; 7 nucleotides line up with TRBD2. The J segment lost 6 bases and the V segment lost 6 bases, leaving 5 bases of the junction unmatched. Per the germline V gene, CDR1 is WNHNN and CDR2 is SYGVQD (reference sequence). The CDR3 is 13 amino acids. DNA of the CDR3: TGCGCCAGCAGGGGGGGGTTCATCAATGAGCAGTTCTTC. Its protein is CASRGGFINEQFF.

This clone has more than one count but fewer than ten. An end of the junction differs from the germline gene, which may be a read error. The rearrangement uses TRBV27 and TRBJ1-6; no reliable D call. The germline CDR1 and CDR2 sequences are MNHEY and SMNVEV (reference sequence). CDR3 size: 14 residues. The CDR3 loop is CASSLGPRDSPLQF. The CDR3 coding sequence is TGTGCCAGCAGTTTGGGCCCGAGGGATTCACCCCTACAATTT.

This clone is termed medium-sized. The CDR3 reads CASSLGSAGSYEQYF. In DNA form, the CDR3 reads TGTGCCAGCAGCTTAGGATCGGCGGGCTCCTACGAGCAGTACTTC. The chain is built from TRBV11-3 and TRBJ2-7; D may be TRBD2 (5 bases). Germline CDR1 is SGHNT and CDR2 is YENEEA. Trimming removed 1 base at V and 0 bases at J, with 10 bases between. The CDR3 extends over 15 amino acids.

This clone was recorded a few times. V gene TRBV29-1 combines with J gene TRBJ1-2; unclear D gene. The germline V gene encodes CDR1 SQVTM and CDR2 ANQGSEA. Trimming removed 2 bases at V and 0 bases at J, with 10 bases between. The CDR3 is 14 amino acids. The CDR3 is CSVEIDPANYGYTF. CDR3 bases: TGCAGCGTTGAAATCGATCCCGCTAACTATGGCTACACCTTC.

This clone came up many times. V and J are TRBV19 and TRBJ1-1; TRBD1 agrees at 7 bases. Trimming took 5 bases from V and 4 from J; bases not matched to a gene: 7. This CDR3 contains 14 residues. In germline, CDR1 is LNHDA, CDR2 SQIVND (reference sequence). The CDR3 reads CASSPPGGVTEAFF. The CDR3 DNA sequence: TGTGCCAGTAGTCCCCCAGGGGGAGTCACTGAAGCTTTCTTT. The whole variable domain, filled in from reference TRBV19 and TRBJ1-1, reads DGGITQSPKYLFRKEGQNVTLSCEQNLNHDAMYWYRQDPGQGLRLIYYSQIVNDFQKGDIAEGYSVSREKKESFPLTVTSAQKNPTAFYLCASSPPGGVTEAFFGQGTRLTVV.

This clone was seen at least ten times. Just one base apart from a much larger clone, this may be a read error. The CDR3 bases are TGCAGCGTTGTCCCCGGGAGGAACACAGATACGCAGTATTTT. Protein sequence: CSVVPGRNTDTQYF. V usage is TRBV29-1 and J usage is TRBJ2-3, with 7 bases matching TRBD2. Germline assignment: CDR1 SQVTM and CDR2 ANQGSEA. The length of the CDR3 is 14 residues. J was trimmed by 2 bases and V by 4 bases; bases with no gene match: 6.

The CDR3 loop reads CASFVGGLNEQFF. The CDR3 nucleotides are TGTGCCAGCTTTGTGGGAGGGCTGAATGAGCAGTTCTTC. J is TRBJ2-1 and V is TRBV2, with 7 bases identical to TRBD2. The CDR3 consists of 13 residues. J lost 7 bases, V lost 8 bases, and 8 bases had no gene match. Per germline, CDR1 SNHLY and CDR2 FYNNEI.

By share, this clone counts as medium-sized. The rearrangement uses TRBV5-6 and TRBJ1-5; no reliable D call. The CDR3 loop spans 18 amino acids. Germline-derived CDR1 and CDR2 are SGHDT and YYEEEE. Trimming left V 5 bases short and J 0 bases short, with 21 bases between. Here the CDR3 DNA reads TGTGCCAGCAGACGATGGCGGGGTACTGGCCTTAGCAATCAGCCCCAGCATTTT. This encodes CASRRWRGTGLSNQPQHF.

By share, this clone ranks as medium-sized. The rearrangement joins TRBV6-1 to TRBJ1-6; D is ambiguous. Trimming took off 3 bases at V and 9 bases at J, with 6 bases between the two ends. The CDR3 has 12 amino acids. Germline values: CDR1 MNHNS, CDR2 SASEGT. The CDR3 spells CASSDRPSPLHF. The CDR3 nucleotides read TGTGCCAGCAGTGACAGGCCTTCACCCCTCCACTTT.